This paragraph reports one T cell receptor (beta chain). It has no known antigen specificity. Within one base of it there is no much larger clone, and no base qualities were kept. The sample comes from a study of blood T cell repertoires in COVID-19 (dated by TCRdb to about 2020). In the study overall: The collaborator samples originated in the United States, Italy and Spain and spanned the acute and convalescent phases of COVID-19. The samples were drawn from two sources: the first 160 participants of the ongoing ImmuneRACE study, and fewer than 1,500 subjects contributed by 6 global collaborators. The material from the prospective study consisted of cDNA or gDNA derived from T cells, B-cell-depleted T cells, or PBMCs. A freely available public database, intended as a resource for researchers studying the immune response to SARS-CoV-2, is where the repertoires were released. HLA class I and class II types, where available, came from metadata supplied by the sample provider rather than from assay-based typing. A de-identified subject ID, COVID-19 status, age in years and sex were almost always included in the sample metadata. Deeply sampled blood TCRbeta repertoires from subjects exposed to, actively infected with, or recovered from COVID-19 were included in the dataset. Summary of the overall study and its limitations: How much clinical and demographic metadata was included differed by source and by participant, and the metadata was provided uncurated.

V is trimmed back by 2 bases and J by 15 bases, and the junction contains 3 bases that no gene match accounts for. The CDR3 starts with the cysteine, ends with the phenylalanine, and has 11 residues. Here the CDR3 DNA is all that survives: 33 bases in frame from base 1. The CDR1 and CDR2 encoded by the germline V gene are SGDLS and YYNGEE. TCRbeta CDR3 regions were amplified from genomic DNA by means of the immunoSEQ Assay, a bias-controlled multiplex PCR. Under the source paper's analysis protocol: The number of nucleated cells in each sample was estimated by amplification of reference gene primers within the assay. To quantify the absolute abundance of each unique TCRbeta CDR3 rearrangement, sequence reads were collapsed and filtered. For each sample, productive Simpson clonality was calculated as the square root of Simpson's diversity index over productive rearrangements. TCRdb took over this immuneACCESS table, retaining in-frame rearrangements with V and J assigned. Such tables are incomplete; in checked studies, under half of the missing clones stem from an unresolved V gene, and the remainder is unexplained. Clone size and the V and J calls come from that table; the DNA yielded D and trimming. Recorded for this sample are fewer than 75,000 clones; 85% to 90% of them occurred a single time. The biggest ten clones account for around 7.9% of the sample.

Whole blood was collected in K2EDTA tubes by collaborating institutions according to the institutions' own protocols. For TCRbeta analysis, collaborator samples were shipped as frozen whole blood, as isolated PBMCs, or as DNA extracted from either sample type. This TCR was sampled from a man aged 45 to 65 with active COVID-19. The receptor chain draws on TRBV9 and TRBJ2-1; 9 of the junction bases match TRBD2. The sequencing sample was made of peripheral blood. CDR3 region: CASSVAGGLFF. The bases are TGTGCCAGCAGCGTGGCGGGGGGGTTGTTCTTC. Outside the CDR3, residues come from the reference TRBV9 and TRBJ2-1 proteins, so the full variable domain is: DSGVTQTPKHLITATGQRVTLRCSPRSGDLSVYWYQQSLDQGLQFLIQYYNGEERAKGNILERFSAQQFPDLHSELNLSSLELGDSALYFCASSVAGGLFFGPGTRLTVL.